The 23 T cell receptor beta chains reported below all come from one sample, sequenced in a study of T cell clones after liver transplantation. Using immunoSEQ multiplex PCR, the repertoire was profiled, and TCRdb retains in-frame clones only, with some absent. The repertoire consists of tens of thousands of clones, with 60% to 80% occurring once and the leading ten covering around 8.9%. The specimen comprised CD4+ T cells from blood, sampled at the 22-month timepoint. The source is a human patient who received a liver transplant. Some T cells may have originated in the graft donor.

The rearrangement uses TRBV7-9 and TRBJ2-7; D is undetermined. V was shortened by 2 bases and J by 3 bases, with 5 bases between the two germline ends. Germline CDR1 SEHNR, CDR2 FQNEAQ (reference sequence). The CDR3 runs 12 residues. The CDR3 bases are TGTGCCAGCAGCTTACCCAACTACGAGCAGTACTTC. Encoded protein: CASSLPNYEQYF.

The V and J genes are TRBV27 and TRBJ1-5; D possibly corresponds to TRBD1 (6 bases). CDR3 length equals 14 residues. V was clipped by 3 bases and J by 6 bases, with 12 bases between them. The germline CDR1 and CDR2 sequences are MNHEY and SMNVEV (reference sequence). The CDR3 region is CASSFTGTSQPQHF. The CDR3 coding sequence is TGTGCCAGCAGTTTCACCGGGACAAGTCAGCCCCAGCATTTT.

This clone was seen more than once but under ten times. The CDR3 here is CASSFGEGAYGYTF. CDR3 sequence (DNA): TGTGCCAGCAGCTTTGGGGAGGGGGCCTATGGCTACACCTTC. V and J are TRBV7-9 and TRBJ1-2; 7 bases are a match to TRBD1. The V gene end was trimmed by 3 bases and the J gene end by 4 bases; junction bases not matched to a gene: 5. This CDR3 has 14 amino acids. CDR1 SEHNR and CDR2 FQNEAQ come from the germline V gene (reference sequence).

The chain uses TRBV28 and TRBJ1-1; TRBD1 matches at 9 bases. This CDR3 spans 13 amino acids. J gave up 11 bases and V 5 bases, and 9 bases lay outside the gene matches. Germline CDR1 reads MDHEN; CDR2 reads SYDVKM. CDR3 DNA: TGTGCCAGCAGTCGTCCCGGGACAGGGCCGGCTTTCTTT. This gives the protein CASSRPGTGPAFF.

The CDR3 here is CASSSSLGAGGGGYNEQFF. The CDR3, as DNA: TGTGCCAGCAGTTCCTCGTTAGGTGCGGGGGGGGGCGGGTACAATGAGCAGTTCTTC. The V call is TRBV27, the J call TRBJ2-1; 9 bases match TRBD2. CDR3 length: 19 amino acids. Germline V gene data show CDR1 as MNHEY and CDR2 as SMNVEV (reference sequence). J gave up 4 bases and V 4 bases, and 17 bases lay outside the gene matches.

V and J are TRBV30 and TRBJ2-3; 10 nucleotides match TRBD2. Trimming cost V 8 bases and J 6 bases; bases outside gene matches: 11. Germline lookup yields CDR1 GTSNPN and CDR2 SVGIG (reference sequence). The length of the CDR3 is 14 residues. Here the CDR3 reads CAGRGAGGPDTQYF. Here the CDR3 DNA reads TGTGCCGGACGGGGAGCGGGGGGGCCTGATACGCAGTATTTT.

The chain uses TRBV27 and TRBJ2-1, with D perhaps matching TRBD1 or TRBD2 (5 bases each). The germline V gene has CDR1 MNHEY and CDR2 SMNVEV (reference sequence). The length of the CDR3 is 16 residues. The V gene lost 3 bases and the J gene lost 6 bases, with 18 bases spanning the gap. CDR3 loop: CASSFRPGQEGNEQFF. CDR3 nucleotides: TGTGCCAGCAGTTTCCGCCCGGGGCAGGAAGGCAATGAGCAGTTCTTC.

There are a few counts of this clone. The CDR3, as DNA: TGCAGCGTTCTGACATTAAATGAAAAACTGTTTTTT. Amino acids: CSVLTLNEKLFF. The V gene is TRBV29-1, the J gene TRBJ1-4, with D hard to call. The CDR3 runs 12 residues. Deletions cut 5 bases from V and 5 bases from J, with 9 bases between. Germline-derived CDR1 and CDR2 are SQVTM and ANQGSEA.

This clone has more than one count but fewer than ten. The rearrangement joins TRBV4-2 to TRBJ1-3; TRBD1 might be the D (5 bases). V was clipped by 1 base and J by 2 bases, with 15 bases between them. Per germline, CDR1 LGHNA and CDR2 YNFKEQ. This CDR3 has 17 amino acids. CDR3 nucleotides: TGTGCCAGCAGCCAAGTTGCGGACATGCCAACTGGAAACACCATATATTTT. Translated, it gives CASSQVADMPTGNTIYF.

The rearrangement joins TRBV9 to TRBJ2-3; maybe TRBD2 (6 bases). In germline, CDR1 is SGDLS, CDR2 YYNGEE. The CDR3 sequence is 15 residues long. V lost 0 bases and J 1 base, leaving 9 bases between the germline ends. In nucleotides, the CDR3 is TGTGCCAGCAGCGTAGCGGGGGTGGGCACAGATACGCAGTATTTT. Its translation: CASSVAGVGTDTQYF. The variable domain in full, with the rest retrieved from reference TRBV9 and TRBJ2-3, is DSGVTQTPKHLITATGQRVTLRCSPRSGDLSVYWYQQSLDQGLQFLIQYYNGEERAKGNILERFSAQQFPDLHSELNLSSLELGDSALYFCASSVAGVGTDTQYFGPGTRLTVL.

This clone was recorded only once. In DNA, the CDR3 is TGTGCCAGCAGCCCGGGGACTAGCGGGAAGGATGAGCAGTTCTTC. Protein product: CASSPGTSGKDEQFF. V usage is TRBV7-9 and J usage is TRBJ2-1; 13 bases align to TRBD2. V lost 5 bases, J lost 8 bases, and 6 bases stayed unmatched. Per germline, CDR1 SEHNR and CDR2 FQNEAQ (reference sequence). CDR3 length: 15 residues.

DNA for the CDR3: TGTGCCAGCAGCTTAGATCCCACAGTCACTAACTATGGCTACACCTTC. It translates to CASSLDPTVTNYGYTF. This chain links TRBV11-2 with TRBJ1-2; D not certain. The ends were cut back, 0 bases at V and 0 bases at J, with 11 bases in the middle. The CDR3 length is 16 residues. The germline CDR1 and CDR2 sequences are SGHAT and FQNNGV.

This clone turned up a few times. The chain has TRBV9 and TRBJ1-1; TRBD1 matches at 7 bases. CDR1 and CDR2 from the germline V gene are SGDLS and YYNGEE. With 0 bases clipped from V and 1 base from J, the junction kept 6 bases outside the gene matches. The CDR3 loop spans 16 amino acids. CDR3 DNA sequence: TGTGCCAGCAGCGTAGAGAAGGGGGCGCGGAACACTGAAGCTTTCTTT. This sequence encodes CASSVEKGARNTEAFF.

This sequence joins TRBV6-5 and TRBJ2-7; a weak D match, TRBD1 (5 bases). CDR1 and CDR2 from the germline V gene are MNHEY and SVGAGI. This CDR3 is 13 amino acids long. Trimming removed 6 bases from V and 4 bases from J, with 13 bases in between. CDR3 nucleotides: TGTGCCAGCAGATTGACAGTTGGTTACGAGCAGTACTTC. It specifies CASRLTVGYEQYF.

The chain has TRBV28 and TRBJ1-2, with a tentative D call TRBD1 (5 bases). The CDR3 extends over 12 amino acids. The V and J ends lost 5 bases and 8 bases respectively, with 12 bases between them. Germline V gene sequence: CDR1 MDHEN, CDR2 SYDVKM. DNA of the CDR3: TGTGCCAGCAGTCCCGGGGCCCGGGGCTACACCTTC. Amino acid sequence: CASSPGARGYTF.

This clone has more than one count but fewer than ten. This chain connects TRBV6-6 to TRBJ1-2; D gene ambiguous. V gave up 2 bases and J gave up 2 bases, with 9 bases separating them. Per germline, CDR1 MNHNY and CDR2 SVGAGI (reference sequence). This CDR3 region has 14 residues. The CDR3 bases are TGTGCCAGCAGTTACGGGCAGGCCAACTATGGCTACACCTTC. This encodes CASSYGQANYGYTF.

This chain connects TRBV19 to TRBJ1-4; D not certain. The CDR3 has 14 amino acids. Germline loops: CDR1 LNHDA, CDR2 SQIVND (reference sequence). V was pared by 7 bases and J by 8 bases, with 17 bases between. The DNA of the CDR3 is TGTGCCAGTACCCTTACCGGAAGAGAGGAAAAACTGTTTTTT. It specifies CASTLTGREEKLFF.

The chain employs TRBV19 and TRBJ2-2; 7 bases agree with TRBD2. The V gene's germline CDR1 is LNHDA and CDR2 SQIVND (reference sequence). J lost 7 bases, V lost 7 bases, and 6 bases had no gene match. The CDR3 totals 13 residues. The CDR3 protein is CASNPQRGGELFF. Written as DNA, the CDR3 is TGTGCCAGTAACCCCCAGCGGGGCGGGGAGCTGTTTTTT.

The chain employs TRBV10-3 and TRBJ1-3; 8 nucleotides align to TRBD1. Germline-derived CDR1 and CDR2 are ENHRY and SYGVKD. CDR3 length equals 16 residues. Trimming took 4 bases from V and 0 from J; bases not matched to a gene: 5. CDR3 in amino acids: CAISGGQDPSGNTIYF. DNA for the CDR3: TGTGCCATCAGTGGGGGACAGGACCCCTCTGGAAACACCATATATTTT.

V gene TRBV14 combines with J gene TRBJ1-2; D is unresolved. Germline assignment: CDR1 SGHDN and CDR2 FVKESK. V was trimmed by 4 bases and J by 8 bases, leaving 20 bases between them. This CDR3 comprises 15 residues. The CDR3 sequence is CASSPRTDGLDGYTF. The CDR3 nucleotides are TGTGCCAGCAGCCCAAGGACGGACGGCCTCGACGGCTACACCTTC.

V is TRBV28 and J is TRBJ2-2; D not certain. This CDR3 spans 13 amino acids. Trimming took 5 bases from V and 2 from J, leaving 6 bases between them. Germline CDR1 reads MDHEN; CDR2 reads SYDVKM. The CDR3: CASSQINTGELFF. Written as DNA, the CDR3 is TGTGCCAGCAGTCAGATTAACACCGGGGAGCTGTTTTTT.

V gene TRBV2 combines with J gene TRBJ2-3, with 7 bases fitting TRBD1. Losses at the gene ends were 3 bases for V and 1 base for J; bases not matched to a gene: 1. The CDR3 is made up of 14 amino acids. The germline V gene has CDR1 SNHLY and CDR2 FYNNEI. The CDR3 region has the DNA TGTGCCAGCAGTGATGGGACAGGCACAGATACGCAGTATTTT. It is translated as CASSDGTGTDTQYF.

The V call is TRBV6-1, the J call TRBJ1-5; D remains unclear. The germline V gene has CDR1 MNHNS and CDR2 SASEGT. The length of the CDR3 is 13 residues. V dropped 6 bases and J dropped 0 bases, with 6 bases sitting between them. The CDR3 region is CASRAYSNQPQHF. The DNA of the CDR3 is TGTGCCAGCAGGGCGTATAGCAATCAGCCCCAGCATTTT.